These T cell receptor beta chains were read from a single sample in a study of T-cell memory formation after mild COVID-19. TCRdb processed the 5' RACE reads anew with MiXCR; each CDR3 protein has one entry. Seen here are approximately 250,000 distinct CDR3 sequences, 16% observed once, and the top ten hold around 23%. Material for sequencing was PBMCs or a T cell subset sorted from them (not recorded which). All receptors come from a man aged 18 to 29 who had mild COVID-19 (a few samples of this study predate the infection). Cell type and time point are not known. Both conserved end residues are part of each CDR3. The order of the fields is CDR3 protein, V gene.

CASAVPRGSEAFF	TRBV12-5
CASRSLTRNTEAFF	TRBV4-1
CASSETGFGGYTF	TRBV4-1
CASSRQAGGRDEQFF	TRBV4-1
CASSDLSGGDGGYTF	TRBV12-3/TRBV12-4
CASSLERGTGGETQYF	TRBV7-2
CAISESTGAAEKLFF	TRBV10-3
CASSSDSWNYGYTF	TRBV7-8
CASSAGTGAETQYF	TRBV5-1
CASSQVQRGNTEAFF	TRBV4-2
CASSFGAAGIQYF	TRBV12-3/TRBV12-4
CASSRGGANYGYTF	TRBV5-5
CASSLRGQADTQYF	TRBV5-8
CASSTRGRNTEAFF	TRBV12-3/TRBV12-4
CASSDLAKNIQYF	TRBV5-1
CASSLRDLYGYTF	TRBV7-9
CASSHTGISEAFF	TRBV4-3
CARQLKRTEAFF	TRBV21-1
CASSVTGSGIQYF	TRBV9
CASSLAGGSTGELFF	TRBV7-2
CATSQRGRDREQYF	TRBV12-3/TRBV12-4
CASSSRLAEQETQYF	TRBV18
CSGRHPTTYGYTF	TRBV20-1
CASSWGSGSQETQYF	TRBV5-1
CSVRWGARAGANVLTF	TRBV29-1
CASSRMYQETQYF	TRBV5-1
CSARRTSSHNEQFF	TRBV20-1
CASSPPDRVGYTF	TRBV7-9
CASSPAGYTQYF	TRBV12-3/TRBV12-4
CASSSGSYTEAFF	TRBV25-1
CAISDPRITYNEQFF	TRBV10-3
CASSYKSGNTIYF	TRBV6-6
CASSPFGGGECSNQPQHF	TRBV6-4
CSADQETPTDTQYF	TRBV20-1
CASRWTGSGDTQYF	TRBV12-3/TRBV12-4
CSVEYNAATTQYF	TRBV29-1
CASSLAPGGEAGYTF	TRBV12-3/TRBV12-4
CASSYGIRTPSGYTF	TRBV6-5
CSARDRRGSGANVLTF	TRBV20-1
CSGGGGDRGEQFF	TRBV29-1
CASSVGQGTYPQHF	TRBV9
CASSWAVDQPQHF	TRBV7-2
CASSRPGTRETQYF	TRBV7-6
CASSEIPQETQYF	TRBV2
CASSHLSGSRGNQPQHF	TRBV5-1